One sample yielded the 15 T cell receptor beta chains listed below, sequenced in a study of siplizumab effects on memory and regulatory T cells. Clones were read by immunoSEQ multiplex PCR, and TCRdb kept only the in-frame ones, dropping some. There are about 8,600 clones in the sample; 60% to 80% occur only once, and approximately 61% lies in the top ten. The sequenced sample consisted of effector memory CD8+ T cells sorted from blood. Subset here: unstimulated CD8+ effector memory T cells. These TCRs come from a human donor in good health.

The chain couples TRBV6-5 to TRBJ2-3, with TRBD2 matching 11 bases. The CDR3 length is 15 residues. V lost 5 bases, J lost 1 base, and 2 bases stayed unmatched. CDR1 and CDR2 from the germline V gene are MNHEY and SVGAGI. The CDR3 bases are TGTGCCAGCAGTATACTAGCGGGAGGCACAGATACGCAGTATTTT. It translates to CASSILAGGTDTQYF.

The CDR3 DNA follows: TGTGCCAGCAGCTTAGATTTTGGCGGGGGGTCAACTTACAATGAGCAGTTCTTC. This sequence encodes CASSLDFGGGSTYNEQFF. The gene calls are TRBV11-3 and TRBJ2-1; TRBD2 aligns across 8 bases. V trimming: 0 bases; J trimming: 4 bases; junction bases outside the gene matches: 11. Germline V gives CDR1 SGHNT, CDR2 YENEEA. This CDR3 has 18 amino acids.

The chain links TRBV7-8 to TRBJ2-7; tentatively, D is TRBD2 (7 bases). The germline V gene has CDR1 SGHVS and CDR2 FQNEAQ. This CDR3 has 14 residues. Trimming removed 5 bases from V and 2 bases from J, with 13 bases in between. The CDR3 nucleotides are TGTGCCAGCAGCGGGGGGGACACCACCTACGAGCAGTACTTC. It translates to CASSGGDTTYEQYF. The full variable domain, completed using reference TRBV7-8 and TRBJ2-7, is GAGVSQSPRYKVAKRGQDVALRCDPISGHVSLFWYQQALGQGPEFLTYFQNEAQLDKSGLPSDRFFAERPEGSVSTLKIQRTQQEDSAVYLCASSGGDTTYEQYFGPGTRLTVT.

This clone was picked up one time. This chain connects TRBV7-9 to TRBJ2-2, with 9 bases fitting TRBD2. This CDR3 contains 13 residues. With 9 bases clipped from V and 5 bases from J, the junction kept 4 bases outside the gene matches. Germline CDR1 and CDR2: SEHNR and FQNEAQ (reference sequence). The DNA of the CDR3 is TGTGCCAGTAGCGGGAGCCTTACCGGGGAGCTGTTTTTT. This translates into CASSGSLTGELFF.

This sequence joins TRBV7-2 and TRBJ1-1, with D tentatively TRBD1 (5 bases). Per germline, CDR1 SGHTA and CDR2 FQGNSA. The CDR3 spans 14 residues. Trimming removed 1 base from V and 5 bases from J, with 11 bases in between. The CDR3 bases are TGTGCCAGCAGCTTAGAGCAGGGTTGGACTGAAGCTTTCTTT. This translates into CASSLEQGWTEAFF.

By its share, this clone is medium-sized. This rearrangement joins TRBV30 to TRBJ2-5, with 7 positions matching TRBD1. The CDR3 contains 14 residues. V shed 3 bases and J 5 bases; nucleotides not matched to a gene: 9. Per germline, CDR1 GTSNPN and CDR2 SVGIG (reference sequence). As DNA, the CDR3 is TGTGCCTGGAGGATGGTAGGGGGCCTGGAGACCCAGTACTTC. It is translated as CAWRMVGGLETQYF. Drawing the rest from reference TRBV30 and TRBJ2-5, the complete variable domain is SQTIHQWPATLVQPVGSPLSLECTVEGTSNPNLYWYRQAAGRGLQLLFYSVGIGQISSEVPQNLSASRPQDRQFILSSKKLLLSDSGFYLCAWRMVGGLETQYFGPGTRLLVL.

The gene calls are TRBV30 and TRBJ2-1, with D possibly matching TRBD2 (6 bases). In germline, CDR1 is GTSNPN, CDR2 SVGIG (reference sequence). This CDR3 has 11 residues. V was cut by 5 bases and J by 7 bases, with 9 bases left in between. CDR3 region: CAWGGVNEQFF. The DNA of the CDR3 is TGTGCCTGGGGCGGGGTAAATGAGCAGTTCTTC.

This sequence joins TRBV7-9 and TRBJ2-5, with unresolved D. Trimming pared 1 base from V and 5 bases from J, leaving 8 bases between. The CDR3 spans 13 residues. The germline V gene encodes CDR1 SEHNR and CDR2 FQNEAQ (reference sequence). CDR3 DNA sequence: TGTGCCAGCAGCTTAGACGTCGGGGAGACCCAGTACTTC. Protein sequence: CASSLDVGETQYF.

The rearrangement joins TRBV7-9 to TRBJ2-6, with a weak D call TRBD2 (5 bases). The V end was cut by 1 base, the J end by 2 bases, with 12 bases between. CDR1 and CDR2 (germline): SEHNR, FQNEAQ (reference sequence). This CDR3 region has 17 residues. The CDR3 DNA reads TGTGCCAGCAGCTTAGTGGGTTCGGGAACTGGGGCCAACGTCCTGACTTTC. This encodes CASSLVGSGTGANVLTF.

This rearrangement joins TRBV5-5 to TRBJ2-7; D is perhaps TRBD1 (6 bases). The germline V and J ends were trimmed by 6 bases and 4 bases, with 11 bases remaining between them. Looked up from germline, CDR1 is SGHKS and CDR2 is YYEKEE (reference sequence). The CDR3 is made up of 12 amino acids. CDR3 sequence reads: CASTTGLYEQYF. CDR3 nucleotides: TGTGCCAGCACCACAGGGTTGTACGAGCAGTACTTC. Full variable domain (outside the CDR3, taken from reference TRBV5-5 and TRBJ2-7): DAGVTQSPTHLIKTRGQQVTLRCSPISGHKSVSWYQQVLGQGPQFIFQYYEKEERGRGNFPDRFSARQFPNYSSELNVNALLLGDSALYLCASTTGLYEQYFGPGTRLTVT.

CDR3 coding DNA: TGTGCCAGCAGCTCTGGGGATAAGAGCTCCTACGAGCAGTACTTC. It yields the protein CASSSGDKSSYEQYF. V usage is TRBV5-5 and J usage is TRBJ2-7, with unresolved D. The germline V gene encodes CDR1 SGHKS and CDR2 YYEKEE (reference sequence). Trimming took off 3 bases at V and 0 bases at J, with 13 bases between the two ends. The CDR3 is 15 amino acids.

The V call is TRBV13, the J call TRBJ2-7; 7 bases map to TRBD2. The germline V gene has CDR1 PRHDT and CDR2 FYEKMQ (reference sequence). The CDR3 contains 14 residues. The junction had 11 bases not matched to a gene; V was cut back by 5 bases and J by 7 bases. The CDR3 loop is CASSPRDYSIEQYF. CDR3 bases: TGTGCCAGCAGCCCCCGGGACTATTCAATTGAGCAGTACTTC.

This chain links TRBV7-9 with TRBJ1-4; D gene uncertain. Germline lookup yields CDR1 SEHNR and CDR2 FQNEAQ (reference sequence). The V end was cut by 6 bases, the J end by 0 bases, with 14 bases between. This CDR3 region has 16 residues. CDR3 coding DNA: TGTGCCAGCAGTTCTTGGAGTTCAGCAACTAATGAAAAACTGTTTTTT. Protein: CASSSWSSATNEKLFF.

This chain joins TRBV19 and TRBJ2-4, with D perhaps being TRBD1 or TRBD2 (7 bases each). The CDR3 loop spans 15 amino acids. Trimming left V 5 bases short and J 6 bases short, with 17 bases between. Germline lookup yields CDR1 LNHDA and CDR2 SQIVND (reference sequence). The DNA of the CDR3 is TGTGCCAGTAGTCGGAAAGGGGGCGGGGGAAACATTCAGTACTTC. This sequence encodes CASSRKGGGGNIQYF. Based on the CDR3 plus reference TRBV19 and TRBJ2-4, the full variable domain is DGGITQSPKYLFRKEGQNVTLSCEQNLNHDAMYWYRQDPGQGLRLIYYSQIVNDFQKGDIAEGYSVSREKKESFPLTVTSAQKNPTAFYLCASSRKGGGGNIQYFGAGTRLSVL.

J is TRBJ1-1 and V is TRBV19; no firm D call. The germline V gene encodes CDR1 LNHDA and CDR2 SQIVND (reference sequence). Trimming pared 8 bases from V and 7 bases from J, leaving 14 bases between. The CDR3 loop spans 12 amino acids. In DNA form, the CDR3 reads TGTGCCAGTCAACCTCGAGGGAATGAAGCTTTCTTT. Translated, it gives CASQPRGNEAFF.